Each of the 11 T cell receptor beta chains below was sequenced from the same sample in a study of CD8 T cells in ankylosing spondylitis. TCRdb ran MiXCR on the 5' RACE reads and lists one entry per CDR3 protein. The table lists around 770,000 distinct CDR3 sequences, 15% to 20% of them singletons. Study outcomes and limitations: A motif of eight highly homologous TCR beta variants was seen as apparently characteristic of ankylosing spondylitis blood.

For these receptors, no antigen is known. The sample was blood, either unsorted or a sorted T cell fraction (not recorded which). The receptors shown here come from a male donor with ankylosing spondylitis.

This clonotype was detected only a few times. This chain uses TRBV5-5 with TRBJ1-5; tentatively, D is TRBD1 (5 bases). Germline CDR1 is SGHKS and CDR2 is YYEKEE (reference sequence). The V and J ends lost 3 bases and 3 bases respectively, with 13 bases between them. This CDR3 has 15 residues. CDR3 nucleotides: TGTGCCAGCAGCTGGCTTGAGGGACCCAATCAGCCCCAGCATTTT. This encodes CASSWLEGPNQPQHF. The full variable domain, with the rest looked up from reference TRBV5-5 and TRBJ1-5, is DAGVTQSPTHLIKTRGQQVTLRCSPISGHKSVSWYQQVLGQGPQFIFQYYEKEERGRGNFPDRFSARQFPNYSSELNVNALLLGDSALYLCASSWLEGPNQPQHFGDGTRLSIL.

This clonotype has a handful of counts. J is TRBJ1-1 and V is TRBV6-5, with D hard to call. This CDR3 comprises 12 residues. V lost 10 bases and J lost 3, with 12 bases in between. From germline, CDR1 is MNHEY and CDR2 SVGAGI. The CDR3 here is CATLGGYTEAFF. The CDR3 nucleotides are TGTGCCACCTTAGGAGGGTACACTGAAGCTTTCTTT.

This clonotype turned up a few times. The chain couples TRBV7-2 to TRBJ2-7, with 13 bases lining up with TRBD2. The CDR3 sequence is 15 residues long. V was pared by 5 bases and J by 2 bases, with 3 bases of the junction left unmatched. The V gene's germline CDR1 is SGHTA and CDR2 FQGNSA. The CDR3 coding sequence is TGTGCCAGCAGCACCGGGACTAGCGGGACCTACGAGCAGTACTTC. Amino acids: CASSTGTSGTYEQYF.

This clonotype occurred a few times. The genes are TRBV6-2 or TRBV6-3 and TRBJ1-1; D is unresolved. Germline loops: CDR1 MNHEY, CDR2 SVGEGT. This CDR3 has 14 residues. V lost 2 bases and J 1 base, leaving 8 bases between the germline ends. The CDR3 here is CASSYRSGNTEAFF. CDR3 sequence (DNA): TGTGCCAGCAGTTACCGATCAGGGAACACTGAAGCTTTCTTT.

The J gene is TRBJ2-5, the V gene TRBV24-1; D may correspond to TRBD1 or TRBD2 (5 bases each). The CDR3 totals 16 residues. The germline V and J ends were trimmed by 2 bases and 1 base, with 13 bases remaining between them. Germline lookup yields CDR1 KGHDR and CDR2 SFDVKD. Written as DNA, the CDR3 is TGTGCCACCAGTGATTCCGGGACGGTCAGCCAAGAGACCCAGTACTTC. This codes for CATSDSGTVSQETQYF.

The gene calls are TRBV28 and TRBJ1-3; D is uncertain. V dropped 6 bases and J dropped 2 bases, with 11 bases sitting between them. CDR1 MDHEN and CDR2 SYDVKM come from the germline V gene. The CDR3 extends over 14 amino acids. This CDR3 is CASSPEPPGNTIYF. CDR3 in DNA: TGTGCCAGCAGCCCTGAACCCCCTGGAAACACCATATATTTT. The complete variable domain, with remaining parts taken from reference TRBV28 and TRBJ1-3, reads DVKVTQSSRYLVKRTGEKVFLECVQDMDHENMFWYRQDPGLGLRLIYFSYDVKMKEKGDIPEGYSVSREKKERFSLILESASTNQTSMYLCASSPEPPGNTIYFGEGSWLTVV.

In its sample, this clonotype was seen a few times. This chain joins TRBV5-1 and TRBJ2-7, with D maybe TRBD1 (6 bases). This CDR3 has 14 amino acids. Germline CDR1 reads SGHRS; CDR2 reads YFSETQ. The V and J ends lost 0 bases and 5 bases respectively, with 12 bases between them. Here the CDR3 DNA reads TGCGCCAGCAGCTTGGAAACAGGGAAAAACGAGCAGTACTTC. Protein: CASSLETGKNEQYF. The full variable domain, with the rest looked up from reference TRBV5-1 and TRBJ2-7, is KAGVTQTPRYLIKTRGQQVTLSCSPISGHRSVSWYQQTPGQGLQFLFEYFSETQRNKGNFPGRFSGRQFSNSRSEMNVSTLELGDSALYLCASSLETGKNEQYFGPGTRLTVT.

The chain has TRBV20-1 and TRBJ1-1, with unresolved D. V was shortened by 1 base and J by 1 base, with 10 bases between the two germline ends. The germline V gene encodes CDR1 DFQATT and CDR2 SNEGSKA (reference sequence). The CDR3 runs to 14 residues. In DNA, the CDR3 is TGCAGTGCTAGAGTGGTAGGCAGGAACACTGAAGCTTTCTTT. Its translation: CSARVVGRNTEAFF.

V usage is TRBV14 and J usage is TRBJ2-7; no firm D call. V was cut by 4 bases and J by 5 bases, with 21 bases left in between. CDR1 and CDR2 (germline): SGHDN, FVKESK. The CDR3 consists of 16 residues. CDR3: CASSRAPSGYSDEQYF. CDR3 DNA sequence: TGTGCCAGCAGCCGGGCTCCGAGTGGGTATAGTGACGAGCAGTACTTC.

In this sample, this clonotype turned up a few times. V gene TRBV18 combines with J gene TRBJ1-1, with TRBD1 as a possible D gene (5 bases). The CDR3 runs to 12 residues. The germline gives CDR1 KGHSH, CDR2 LQKENI. Trimming took off 2 bases at V and 7 bases at J, with 8 bases between the two ends. This CDR3 reads CASSPGGVEAFF. In DNA form, the CDR3 reads TGTGCCAGCTCACCAGGGGGGGTTGAAGCTTTCTTT.

The chain employs TRBV12-3 or TRBV12-4 and TRBJ1-2; D unresolved. V dropped 6 bases and J dropped 14 bases, with 19 bases sitting between them. The CDR3 loop spans 12 amino acids. The CDR3 DNA reads TGTGCCAGCAGCTCCTTCGGAGGTGGGCGGACCTTC. It codes for CASSSFGGGRTF.